A selection of T cell receptor beta chains follows, all from one sample in a study of blood T cells in healthy people across ages. Each CDR3 protein gets one entry after TCRdb re-called the 5' RACE reads with MiXCR. In the table there are about 1,400,000 distinct CDR3 sequences, around 59% of which are singletons. The source material was blood. These receptors were obtained from a man between 18 and 29 years old in good health. The CDR3 runs from the conserved cysteine through the conserved F or W. D genes are given only for firm matches. Size is omitted from some rows. Given values are once, few, many or a class for expanded clones.

abundance: -
len: 12
j_gene: TRBJ1-2
d_gene: -
v_gene: TRBV29-1
CDR3aa: CSADGTDYGYTF
CDR3nt: TGCAGCGCTGACGGGACGGACTATGGCTACACCTTC

abundance: -
len: 15
j_gene: TRBJ2-2
d_gene: TRBD2
v_gene: TRBV6-5
CDR3aa: CASSRVDGGSGELFF
CDR3nt: TGTGCCAGCAGTCGGGTCGACGGGGGGTCTGGGGAGCTGTTTTTT

abundance: -
len: 15
j_gene: TRBJ1-6
d_gene: -
v_gene: TRBV20-1
CDR3aa: CSARDRQGSGSPLHF
CDR3nt: TGCAGTGCTAGAGATCGGCAGGGAAGCGGTTCACCCCTCCACTTT

abundance: few
len: 12
j_gene: TRBJ1-4
d_gene: -
v_gene: TRBV10-3
CDR3aa: CAISAGDEKLFF
CDR3nt: TGTGCCATCAGTGCAGGAGATGAAAAACTGTTTTTT

abundance: -
len: 15
j_gene: TRBJ2-7
d_gene: -
v_gene: TRBV28
CDR3aa: CATKSVWTLPYEQYF
CDR3nt: TGTGCCACCAAAAGTGTATGGACACTCCCCTACGAGCAGTACTTC

abundance: -
len: 12
j_gene: TRBJ2-5
d_gene: TRBD1
v_gene: TRBV6-5
CDR3aa: CASRQGEETQYF
CDR3nt: TGTGCCAGCAGACAGGGGGAAGAGACCCAGTACTTC

abundance: -
len: 14
j_gene: TRBJ1-2
d_gene: -
v_gene: TRBV14
CDR3aa: CASSQRLGNYGYTF
CDR3nt: TGTGCCAGCAGCCAAAGGTTGGGGAACTATGGCTACACCTTC

abundance: few
len: 14
j_gene: TRBJ2-3
d_gene: -
v_gene: TRBV7-2
CDR3aa: CASSPSHSTDTQYF
CDR3nt: TGTGCCAGCAGCCCGTCTCATTCGACGGATACGCAGTATTTT

abundance: -
len: 14
j_gene: TRBJ1-2
d_gene: TRBD1
v_gene: TRBV27
CDR3aa: CASSFAGTGFGYTF
CDR3nt: TGTGCCAGCAGTTTCGCAGGGACAGGGTTCGGCTACACCTTC

abundance: -
len: 14
j_gene: TRBJ2-1
d_gene: TRBD2
v_gene: TRBV2
CDR3aa: CASRRTSGTNEQFF
CDR3nt: TGTGCCAGCAGAAGGACTAGCGGCACCAATGAGCAGTTCTTC

abundance: -
len: 14
j_gene: TRBJ1-5
d_gene: TRBD1
v_gene: TRBV12-3/TRBV12-4
CDR3aa: CASSTGQGDQPQHF
CDR3nt: TGTGCCAGCAGTACGGGACAGGGCGATCAGCCCCAGCATTTT